What follows are 5 T cell receptor beta chains derived from one specimen sequenced in a study of blood T cells in healthy people across ages. The use of a sample-barcoded 5' primer and a J-beta primer mix characterized a second PCR of roughly 7 to 12 cycles. TCRdb re-called the 5' RACE reads through MiXCR, storing one row per CDR3 protein. Of hundreds of thousands of distinct CDR3 sequences in the sample, roughly 35% were seen once. The sequenced sample consisted of blood. Receptors originate from a man aged 18 to 30 in good health.

This clonotype appeared a few times. The chain has TRBV24-1 and TRBJ2-5; D perhaps matches TRBD1 (6 bases). Trimming cost V 4 bases and J 5 bases, with 13 bases left between them. The length of the CDR3 is 14 residues. Germline CDR1 and CDR2: KGHDR and SFDVKD. Here the CDR3 reads CATSESRGGETQYF. The CDR3 DNA sequence: TGTGCCACCAGTGAAAGCAGGGGTGGGGAGACCCAGTACTTC.

The chain has TRBV20-1 and TRBJ1-1, with TRBD1 as a possible D gene (6 bases). The V end was cut by 0 bases, the J end by 2 bases, with 13 bases between. Germline loops: CDR1 DFQATT, CDR2 SNEGSKA (reference sequence). CDR3 length: 15 amino acids. The CDR3 spells CSARDWGRGNTEAFF. The CDR3 DNA follows: TGCAGTGCTAGAGATTGGGGCAGGGGCAACACTGAAGCTTTCTTT.

This clonotype has ten or more counts. The V call is TRBV5-5, the J call TRBJ1-2; D is uncertain. CDR1 and CDR2 from the germline V gene are SGHKS and YYEKEE (reference sequence). V shed 0 bases and J shed 3 bases, with 9 bases lying between them. This CDR3 comprises 14 residues. The CDR3 DNA is TGTGCCAGCAGCTTGGACGGGAAGGACTATGGCTACACCTTC. Translated: CASSLDGKDYGYTF.

This clonotype was counted many times. The chain employs TRBV15 and TRBJ2-4; D ambiguous. Trimming removed 0 bases from V and 0 bases from J, with 15 bases in between. CDR1 LNHNV and CDR2 YYDKDF come from the germline V gene (reference sequence). CDR3 length: 18 amino acids. The CDR3 nucleotides are TGTGCCACCAGCAGAGATTCATGGTTGCGACTAGCCAAAAACATTCAGTACTTC. The encoded protein is CATSRDSWLRLAKNIQYF.

In its sample, this clonotype was seen many times. This chain links TRBV12-3 or TRBV12-4 with TRBJ2-5; D assignment may be TRBD1 or TRBD2 (5 bases each). Trimming took 6 bases from V and 3 from J, leaving 11 bases between them. The CDR3 totals 13 residues. The CDR3 bases are TGTGCCAGCAGCCAGGTGGGGGAAGAGACCCAGTACTTC. This codes for CASSQVGEETQYF.